Listed below are T cell receptor beta chains from one sample, sequenced in a study of graft-versus-host responses after intestinal transplantation. Sequencing was performed with immunoSEQ multiplex PCR; in TCRdb, only in-frame clones are kept and a portion is missing. The table shows 10,000 to 15,000 clones, with 35% occurring only once. The source was alloreactive CD8+ T cells from a mixed lymphocyte reaction culture, collected before intestinal transplant. Source of these receptors: a human patient who received an intestinal transplant. Each CDR3 is given with its conserved first and last residue. Each record gives: V gene, D gene, J gene, clone size, CDR3 DNA, CDR3 protein. D genes are given only for firm matches. Rows may omit the clone size; those that give it use once, few, many or a size class.

V gene: TRBV28
D gene: TRBD1
J gene: TRBJ1-5
clone size: NA
CDR3 DNA: TGTGCCAGCAGTTTTCGCGCAGGAGGCAGGGGGTTCAATCAGCCCCAGCATTTT
CDR3 protein: CASSFRAGGRGFNQPQHF

V gene: TRBV27
D gene: TRBD2
J gene: TRBJ2-7
clone size: NA
CDR3 DNA: TGTGCCAGCAGTTTATCCGCGGGAGGGTCCTACGAGCAGTACTTC
CDR3 protein: CASSLSAGGSYEQYF

V gene: TRBV5-1
D gene: TRBD2
J gene: TRBJ2-7
clone size: few
CDR3 DNA: TGCGCCAGCAGCCGGTGGCGGGGGTTGACGTACTTC
CDR3 protein: CASSRWRGLTYF

V gene: TRBV9
D gene: NA
J gene: TRBJ2-1
clone size: few
CDR3 DNA: TGTGCCAGCAGCGTAGAAGGGGACCGACCGTTCTTC
CDR3 protein: CASSVEGDRPFF

V gene: TRBV9
D gene: TRBD2
J gene: TRBJ2-6
clone size: NA
CDR3 DNA: TGTGCCAGCAGCGTAGAAGGAGCGGGAGGGGTTTCTGGGGCCAACGTCCTGACTTTC
CDR3 protein: CASSVEGAGGVSGANVLTF

V gene: TRBV7-9
D gene: NA
J gene: TRBJ1-1
clone size: NA
CDR3 DNA: TGTGCCAGCATCCCTGGGAGGAACAGGGCGAACGCTGAAGCTTTCTTT
CDR3 protein: CASIPGRNRANAEAFF

V gene: TRBV6-5
D gene: NA
J gene: TRBJ2-7
clone size: few
CDR3 DNA: TGTGCCAGCAAACACGGACAGTTCAGCTCCTACGAGCAGTACTTC
CDR3 protein: CASKHGQFSSYEQYF

V gene: TRBV7-2
D gene: NA
J gene: TRBJ2-1
clone size: few
CDR3 DNA: TGTGCCAGCAGCTTGTCGTTCGTTGAGCAGTTCTTC
CDR3 protein: CASSLSFVEQFF

V gene: TRBV4-1
D gene: NA
J gene: TRBJ1-2
clone size: few
CDR3 DNA: TGCGCCAGCAGCCAAGGGGGGGGCTATGGCTACACCTTC
CDR3 protein: CASSQGGGYGYTF

V gene: TRBV7-3
D gene: TRBD1
J gene: TRBJ2-7
clone size: NA
CDR3 DNA: TGCGCCAGCAGCTCAACTTCAGGGGGCTACGAGCAGTACTTC
CDR3 protein: CASSSTSGGYEQYF

V gene: TRBV5-1
D gene: NA
J gene: TRBJ2-7
clone size: NA
CDR3 DNA: TGCGCCAGCAGCTTGGGACAGATGTCCCTAGTGCAGTACTTC
CDR3 protein: CASSLGQMSLVQYF

V gene: TRBV27
D gene: TRBD1
J gene: TRBJ1-2
clone size: few
CDR3 DNA: TGTGCCAGCAGTGCCCCGGGACAGGGGAACTATGGCTACACCTTC
CDR3 protein: CASSAPGQGNYGYTF